These 17 T cell receptor beta chains were sequenced from one sample in a study of cytomegalovirus exposure and HLA in healthy donors. Primers included in the PCR were 60 Vbeta and 13 Jbeta primers. Some clones are missing from TCRdb's copy, which holds only in-frame ones; the method was immunoSEQ multiplex PCR. Among approximately 200,000 clones, about 80% were seen once, and the ten largest hold 3.5% to 5%. The specimen sequenced was PBMCs. All receptors derive from a woman aged 25 to 39 in good health and CMV-seropositive.

The chain employs TRBV7-2 and TRBJ2-6; D is ambiguous. V was trimmed by 5 bases and J by 0 bases, leaving 5 bases between them. The CDR3 is 14 residues long. The germline V gene has CDR1 SGHTA and CDR2 FQGNSA. The CDR3 DNA reads TGTGCCAGCAGCCGACACTCTGGGGCCAACGTCCTGACTTTC. This gives the protein CASSRHSGANVLTF.

The J gene is TRBJ2-3, the V gene TRBV27, with TRBD2 identical over 9 bases. The V segment lost 2 bases and the J segment 2 bases; nucleotides outside the gene matches: 2. The CDR3 totals 15 residues. Looked up from germline, CDR1 is MNHEY and CDR2 is SMNVEV (reference sequence). As DNA, the CDR3 is TGTGCCAGCAGTTTAAGCGGGGGGATCACAGATACGCAGTATTTT. It is translated as CASSLSGGITDTQYF.

The chain links TRBV7-2 to TRBJ1-5; 9 bases match TRBD1. Germline V gives CDR1 SGHTA, CDR2 FQGNSA. This CDR3 spans 13 amino acids. V lost 7 bases, J lost 6 bases, and 4 bases stayed unmatched. CDR3 protein: CASTQDRGQPQHF. CDR3 bases: TGTGCCAGCACCCAGGACAGGGGTCAGCCCCAGCATTTT.

V gene TRBV4-2 combines with J gene TRBJ2-1; TRBD1 might be the D (7 bases). Per the germline V gene, CDR1 is LGHNA and CDR2 is YNFKEQ. This CDR3 spans 17 amino acids. V was trimmed by 2 bases and J by 0 bases, leaving 14 bases between them. CDR3 DNA: TGTGCCAGCAGCCAATCCAGGGGGGCGTCCTCCTACAATGAGCAGTTCTTC. Translating gives CASSQSRGASSYNEQFF.

J is TRBJ1-2 and V is TRBV25-1; D gene uncertain. CDR1 is MGHDK and CDR2 is SYGVNS in the germline V gene. The CDR3 spans 14 residues. V was cut by 1 base and J by 4 bases, with 10 bases left in between. The CDR3 spells CASSEFVRGYGYTF. DNA for the CDR3: TGTGCCAGCAGTGAATTTGTCCGGGGCTATGGCTACACCTTC.

The CDR3 protein is CASSLGGEGYEQYF. Written as DNA, the CDR3 is TGTGCCAGCAGCTTGGGGGGGGAGGGGTACGAGCAGTACTTC. This chain joins TRBV7-2 and TRBJ2-7, with 7 bases that match TRBD2. This CDR3 spans 14 amino acids. The V and J ends lost 3 bases and 4 bases, in that order; junction bases with no gene match: 6. Germline-derived CDR1 and CDR2 are SGHTA and FQGNSA. The variable domain in full, with the rest retrieved from reference TRBV7-2 and TRBJ2-7, is GAGVSQSPSNKVTEKGKDVELRCDPISGHTALYWYRQSLGQGLEFLIYFQGNSAPDKSGLPSDRFSAERTGGSVSTLTIQRTQQEDSAVYLCASSLGGEGYEQYFGPGTRLTVT.

This rearrangement joins TRBV15 to TRBJ2-7; D call uncertain. Germline CDR1 LNHNV, CDR2 YYDKDF (reference sequence). This CDR3 region has 13 residues. V was clipped by 1 base and J by 6 bases, with 10 bases between them. CDR3 residues: CATSRVRVLEQYF. CDR3 nucleotides: TGTGCCACCAGCAGAGTTCGCGTGCTCGAGCAGTACTTC.

This chain joins TRBV7-6 and TRBJ1-2; TRBD1 agrees at 10 bases. With 6 bases clipped from V and 3 bases from J, the junction kept 10 bases outside the gene matches. Germline V gene lookup returns CDR1 SGHVS and CDR2 FNYEAQ. The CDR3 extends over 16 amino acids. CDR3 amino acids: CASRPSRDRGDYGYTF. In DNA, the CDR3 is TGTGCCAGCAGACCGTCCCGGGACAGGGGAGACTATGGCTACACCTTC.

The rearrangement uses TRBV7-2 and TRBJ1-3; tentatively, D is TRBD1 (5 bases). Germline V gene lookup returns CDR1 SGHTA and CDR2 FQGNSA. Trimming removed 5 bases at V and 4 bases at J, with 9 bases between. The length of the CDR3 is 13 residues. Written as DNA, the CDR3 is TGTGCCAGCAGCACGACAGAGGGAAACACCATATATTTT. Amino acids: CASSTTEGNTIYF.

The chain combines TRBV7-9 with TRBJ2-1, with 8 bases that match TRBD2. The V and J ends lost 4 bases and 2 bases, in that order; junction bases with no gene match: 7. The CDR3 has 16 residues. Germline assignment: CDR1 SEHNR and CDR2 FQNEAQ (reference sequence). The CDR3, as DNA: TGTGCCAGCAGCTCTACCAGCGGGGGAACCTACAATGAGCAGTTCTTC. Its translation is CASSSTSGGTYNEQFF.

This sequence joins TRBV7-2 and TRBJ2-7; D is perhaps TRBD1 (5 bases). V dropped 3 bases and J dropped 0 bases, with 9 bases sitting between them. The CDR3 has 14 residues. CDR1 SGHTA and CDR2 FQGNSA come from the germline V gene. CDR3 region: CASSFDRYSYEQYF. CDR3 coding DNA: TGTGCCAGCAGCTTTGACAGATACTCCTACGAGCAGTACTTC.

This rearrangement joins TRBV4-3 to TRBJ2-3; D is ambiguous. The CDR3 spans 14 residues. V was cut by 2 bases and J by 6 bases, with 12 bases left in between. Germline loops: CDR1 LGHNA, CDR2 YSLEER. The CDR3 coding sequence is TGCGCCAGCAGCCAAAGACCAGTGGGCGATACGCAGTATTTT. Translated, it gives CASSQRPVGDTQYF.

The V and J genes are TRBV6-1 and TRBJ2-4; tentative D call: TRBD1 (6 bases). V gave up 8 bases and J gave up 11 bases, with 22 bases separating them. Germline CDR1 is MNHNS and CDR2 is SASEGT. The CDR3 spans 14 residues. The CDR3 loop is CASQRGTTLDVQYF. DNA of the CDR3: TGTGCCAGCCAGAGGGGGACAACATTGGACGTTCAGTACTTC.

The rearrangement links TRBV5-1 to TRBJ2-5; 7 bases are a match to TRBD1. Unmatched junction bases numbered 9, after V lost 3 bases and J lost 4 bases. There are 15 residues in the CDR3. Germline V gene data show CDR1 as SGHRS and CDR2 as YFSETQ. The CDR3 DNA is TGCGCCAGCAGCTCCGAACCGACAGGGAGAGAGACCCAGTACTTC. Translated, it gives CASSSEPTGRETQYF.

The chain combines TRBV11-2 with TRBJ1-5, with D tentatively TRBD1 (5 bases). V lost 1 base, J lost 9 bases, and 13 bases lay in between. The germline V gene has CDR1 SGHAT and CDR2 FQNNGV. The CDR3 loop spans 14 amino acids. CDR3 region: CASSLAGLLRPQHF. The CDR3 DNA is TGTGCCAGCAGCTTAGCAGGGCTACTCCGGCCCCAGCATTTT.

The chain employs TRBV19 and TRBJ2-7; 8 bases map to TRBD2. The CDR3 loop spans 14 amino acids. After removal of 4 bases from V and 5 bases from J, the junction contained 7 bases not matched to a gene. Germline CDR1 reads LNHDA; CDR2 reads SQIVND (reference sequence). The CDR3 bases are TGTGCCAGTAGTACCGGGGGGGCCCCCAACGAGCAGTACTTC. Its translation: CASSTGGAPNEQYF.

The chain uses TRBV18 and TRBJ2-2; weak D call: TRBD2 (5 bases). The CDR3 contains 17 residues. CDR1 KGHSH and CDR2 LQKENI come from the germline V gene. The ends were cut back, 3 bases at V and 1 base at J, with 15 bases in the middle. The CDR3: CASSPPKGSGNTGELFF. The CDR3 coding sequence is TGTGCCAGCTCACCTCCAAAAGGGAGCGGGAACACCGGGGAGCTGTTTTTT. The complete variable domain, with remaining parts taken from reference TRBV18 and TRBJ2-2, reads NAGVMQNPRHLVRRRGQEARLRCSPMKGHSHVYWYRQLPEEGLKFMVYLQKENIIDESGMPKERFSAEFPKEGPSILRIQQVVRGDSAAYFCASSPPKGSGNTGELFFGEGSRLTVL.